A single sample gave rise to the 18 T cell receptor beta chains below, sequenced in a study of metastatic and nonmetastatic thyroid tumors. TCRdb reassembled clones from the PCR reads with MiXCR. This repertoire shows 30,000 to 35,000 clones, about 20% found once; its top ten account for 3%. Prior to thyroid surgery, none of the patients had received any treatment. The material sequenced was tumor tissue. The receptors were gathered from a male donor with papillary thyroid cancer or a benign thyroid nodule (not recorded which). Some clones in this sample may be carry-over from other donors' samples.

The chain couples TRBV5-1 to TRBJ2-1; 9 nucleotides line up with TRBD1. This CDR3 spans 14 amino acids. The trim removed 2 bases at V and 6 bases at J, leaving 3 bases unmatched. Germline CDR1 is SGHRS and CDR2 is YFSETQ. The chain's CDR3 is CASSFPDRGNEQFF. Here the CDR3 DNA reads TGCGCCAGCAGCTTCCCGGACAGGGGCAATGAGCAGTTCTTC. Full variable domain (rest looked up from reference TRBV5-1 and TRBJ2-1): KAGVTQTPRYLIKTRGQQVTLSCSPISGHRSVSWYQQTPGQGLQFLFEYFSETQRNKGNFPGRFSGRQFSNSRSEMNVSTLELGDSALYLCASSFPDRGNEQFFGPGTRLTVL.

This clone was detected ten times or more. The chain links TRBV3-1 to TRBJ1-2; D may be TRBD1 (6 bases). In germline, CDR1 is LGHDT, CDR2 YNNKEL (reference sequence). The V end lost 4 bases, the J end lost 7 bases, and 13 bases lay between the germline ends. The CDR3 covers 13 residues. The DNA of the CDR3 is TGTGCCAGCAGCCGTACCGGGGGCGGTGGCTACACCTTC. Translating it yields CASSRTGGGGYTF.

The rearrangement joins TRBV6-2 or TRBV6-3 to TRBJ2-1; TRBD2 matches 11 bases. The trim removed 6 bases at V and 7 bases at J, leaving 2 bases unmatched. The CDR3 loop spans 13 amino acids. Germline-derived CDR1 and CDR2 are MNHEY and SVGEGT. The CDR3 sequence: CASRWTSGNEQFF. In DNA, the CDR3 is TGTGCCAGCAGGTGGACTAGCGGGAATGAGCAGTTCTTC.

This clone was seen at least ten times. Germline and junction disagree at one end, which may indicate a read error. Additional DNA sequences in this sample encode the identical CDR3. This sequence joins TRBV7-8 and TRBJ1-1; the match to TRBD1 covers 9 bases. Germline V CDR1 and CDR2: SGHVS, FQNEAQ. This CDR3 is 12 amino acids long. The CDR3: CASSPGTGKAFF. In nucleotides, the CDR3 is TGTGCCAGCAGCCCGGGGACAGGGAAAGCTTTTTTT.

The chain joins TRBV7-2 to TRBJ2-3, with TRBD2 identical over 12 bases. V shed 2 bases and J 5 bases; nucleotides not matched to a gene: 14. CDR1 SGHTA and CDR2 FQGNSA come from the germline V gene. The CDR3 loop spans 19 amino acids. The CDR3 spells CASSLPRQTSGSRGDTQYF. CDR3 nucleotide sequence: TGTGCCAGCAGCTTACCCCGACAGACTAGCGGGAGTCGTGGAGATACGCAGTATTTT.

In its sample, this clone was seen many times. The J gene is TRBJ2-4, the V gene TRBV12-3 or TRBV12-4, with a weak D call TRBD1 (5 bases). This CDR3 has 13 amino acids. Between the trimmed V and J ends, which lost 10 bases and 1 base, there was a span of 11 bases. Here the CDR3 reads CATQGGAKNIQYF. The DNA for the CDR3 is TGTGCCACCCAGGGTGGGGCCAAAAACATTCAGTACTTC.

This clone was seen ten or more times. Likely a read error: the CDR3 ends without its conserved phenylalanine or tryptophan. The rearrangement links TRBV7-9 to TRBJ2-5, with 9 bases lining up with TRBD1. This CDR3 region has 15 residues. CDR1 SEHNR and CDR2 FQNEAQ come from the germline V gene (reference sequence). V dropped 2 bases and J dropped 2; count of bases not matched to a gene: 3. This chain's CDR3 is CASSLPDRGQETQYV. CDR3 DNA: TGTGCCAGCAGCTTACCCGACAGGGGGCAAGAGACCCAGTACGTC.

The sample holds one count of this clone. CDR3 nucleotide sequence: TGTGCCAGCTCACCACCGTACAGCGGGTTCTACAATGAGCAGTTCTTC. Translating gives CASSPPYSGFYNEQFF. The chain combines TRBV18 with TRBJ2-1; TRBD2 might be the D (6 bases). The V gene lost 0 bases and the J gene lost 3 bases, with 12 bases spanning the gap. CDR1 and CDR2 (germline): KGHSH, LQKENI. This CDR3 comprises 16 residues. The full variable domain, its missing parts supplied by reference TRBV18 and TRBJ2-1, is NAGVMQNPRHLVRRRGQEARLRCSPMKGHSHVYWYRQLPEEGLKFMVYLQKENIIDESGMPKERFSAEFPKEGPSILRIQQVVRGDSAAYFCASSPPYSGFYNEQFFGPGTRLTVL.

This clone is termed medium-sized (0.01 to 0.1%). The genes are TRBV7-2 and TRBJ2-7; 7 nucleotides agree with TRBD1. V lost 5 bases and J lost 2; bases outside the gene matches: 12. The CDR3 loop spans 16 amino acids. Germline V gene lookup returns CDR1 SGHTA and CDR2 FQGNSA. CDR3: CASSRLDRVGTYEQYF. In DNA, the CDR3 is TGTGCCAGCAGCCGACTCGACAGGGTCGGAACCTACGAGCAGTACTTC.

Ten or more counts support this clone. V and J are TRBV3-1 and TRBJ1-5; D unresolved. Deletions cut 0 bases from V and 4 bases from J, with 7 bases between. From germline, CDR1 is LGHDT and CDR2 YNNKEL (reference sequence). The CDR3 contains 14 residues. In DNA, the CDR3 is TGTGCCAGCAGCCAAGATATGAGGAATCAGCCCCAGCATTTT. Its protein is CASSQDMRNQPQHF.

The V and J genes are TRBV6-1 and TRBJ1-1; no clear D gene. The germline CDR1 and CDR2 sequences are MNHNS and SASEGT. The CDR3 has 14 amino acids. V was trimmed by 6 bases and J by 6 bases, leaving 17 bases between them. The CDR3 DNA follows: TGTGCCAGCAGCCTAAGGGTGGACGTCTCTGAAGCTTTCTTT. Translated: CASSLRVDVSEAFF.

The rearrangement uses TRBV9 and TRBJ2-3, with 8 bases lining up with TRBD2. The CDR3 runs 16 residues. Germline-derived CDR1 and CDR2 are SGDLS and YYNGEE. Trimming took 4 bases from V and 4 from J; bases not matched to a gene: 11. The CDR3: CASSPLGTSLSDTQYF. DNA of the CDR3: TGTGCCAGCAGCCCGCTCGGGACTAGTCTCTCAGATACGCAGTATTTT.

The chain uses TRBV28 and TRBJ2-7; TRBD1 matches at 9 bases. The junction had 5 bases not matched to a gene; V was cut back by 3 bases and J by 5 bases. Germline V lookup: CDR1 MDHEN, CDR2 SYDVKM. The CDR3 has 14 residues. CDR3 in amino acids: CASSLQDRGNEQYF. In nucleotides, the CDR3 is TGTGCCAGCAGTTTGCAGGACAGGGGTAACGAGCAGTACTTC. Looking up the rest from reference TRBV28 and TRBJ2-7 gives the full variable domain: DVKVTQSSRYLVKRTGEKVFLECVQDMDHENMFWYRQDPGLGLRLIYFSYDVKMKEKGDIPEGYSVSREKKERFSLILESASTNQTSMYLCASSLQDRGNEQYFGPGTRLTVT.

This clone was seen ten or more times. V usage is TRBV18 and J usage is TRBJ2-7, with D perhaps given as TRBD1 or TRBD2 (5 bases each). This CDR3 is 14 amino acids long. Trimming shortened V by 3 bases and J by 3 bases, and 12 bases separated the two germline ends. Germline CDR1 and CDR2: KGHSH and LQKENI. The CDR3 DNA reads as TGTGCCAGCTCACCCTCTTGGGACGGCTACGAGCAGTACTTC. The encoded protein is CASSPSWDGYEQYF.

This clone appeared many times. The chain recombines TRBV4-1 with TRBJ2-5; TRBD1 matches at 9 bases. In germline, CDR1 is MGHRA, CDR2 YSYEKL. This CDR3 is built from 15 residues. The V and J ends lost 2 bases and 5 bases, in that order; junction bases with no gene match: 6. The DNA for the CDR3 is TGCGCCAGCAGCCAACAACAGGGGGCAGTGGAGACCCAGTACTTC. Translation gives CASSQQQGAVETQYF.

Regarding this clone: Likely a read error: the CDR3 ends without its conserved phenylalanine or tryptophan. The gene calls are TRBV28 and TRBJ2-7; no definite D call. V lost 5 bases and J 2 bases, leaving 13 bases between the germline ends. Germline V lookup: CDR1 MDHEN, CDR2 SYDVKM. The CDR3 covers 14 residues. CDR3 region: CASSHERETYEQYL. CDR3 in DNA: TGTGCCAGCAGTCATGAGCGTGAAACCTACGAGCAGTACCTC.

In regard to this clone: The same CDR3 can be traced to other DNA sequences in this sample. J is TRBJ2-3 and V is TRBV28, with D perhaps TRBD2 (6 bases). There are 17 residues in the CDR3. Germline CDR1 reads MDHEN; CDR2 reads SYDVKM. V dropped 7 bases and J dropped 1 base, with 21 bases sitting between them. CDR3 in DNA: TGTGCCAGCACATCAGCCTCACGGAGGAGGGGCACAGATACGCAGTATTTT. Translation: CASTSASRRRGTDTQYF.

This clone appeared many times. The DNA of the CDR3 is TGTGCCAGCAGCTTAGCGCTCCTTAGCGGGAGAGAGGAAGAGACCCAGTACTTC. It translates to CASSLALLSGREEETQYF. The rearrangement links TRBV11-1 to TRBJ2-5, with 9 positions matching TRBD2. V lost 0 bases to trimming and J lost 3 bases; unmatched junction nucleotides: 11. The CDR3 loop spans 18 amino acids. The germline V gene encodes CDR1 SGHAT and CDR2 FQDESV (reference sequence). Using reference TRBV11-1 and TRBJ2-5 for the parts outside the CDR3, the full variable domain is EAEVAQSPRYKITEKSQAVAFWCDPISGHATLYWYRQILGQGPELLVQFQDESVVDDSQLPKDRFSAERLKGVDSTLKIQPAELGDSAMYLCASSLALLSGREEETQYFGPGTRLLVL.